This TCR beta chain is from a study of blood T cells in healthy people across ages. This clonotype was counted between two and nine times. Together with a sample-barcoded 5' primer, a J-beta primer mix was included in a second PCR lasting roughly 6 to 12 cycles. TCRdb re-called the 5' RACE reads through MiXCR, storing one row per CDR3 protein. The sample includes 600,000 to 1,000,000 distinct CDR3 sequences, more than 20% of them seen just once. The sample also formed part of further work on T cells of mothers and their children.

The sample was blood. This clonotype was sampled from a boy younger than 18 in good health.

The DNA for the CDR3 is TGTGCCAGCAGTTTAGGCGGACTGTCAACCTACGAGCAGTACTTC. Translated: CASSLGGLSTYEQYF. This chain joins TRBV27 and TRBJ2-7; TRBD2 might be the D (5 bases). V was trimmed by 2 bases and J by 2 bases, leaving 13 bases between them. Germline loops: CDR1 MNHEY, CDR2 SMNVEV (reference sequence). The CDR3 consists of 15 residues.